What follows are 27 T cell receptor beta chains derived from one specimen sequenced in a study of blood T cell repertoires in COVID-19. Clones were read by immunoSEQ multiplex PCR, and TCRdb kept only the in-frame ones, dropping some. The repertoire has 35,000 to 55,000 clones, 90% of them found once; the top ten carry roughly 6.1%. The sample consisted of peripheral blood. These receptors originate from a human donor in a cohort sampled during active COVID-19.

This rearrangement joins TRBV5-1 to TRBJ2-4; TRBD1 aligns across 12 bases. Trimming took 4 bases from V and 6 from J; bases not matched to a gene: 5. Germline V lookup: CDR1 SGHRS, CDR2 YFSETQ. The CDR3 has 15 residues. The CDR3 DNA reads as TGCGCCAGCAGCCGGGACAGGGGGCGCGGAAACATTCAGTACTTC. Its translation is CASSRDRGRGNIQYF.

The chain employs TRBV4-2 and TRBJ1-4; D is possibly TRBD1 (6 bases). Germline V gene lookup returns CDR1 LGHNA and CDR2 YNFKEQ. V lost 0 bases, J lost 3 bases, and 8 bases lay in between. The CDR3 has 15 amino acids. Written as DNA, the CDR3 is TGTGCCAGCAGCCAAGAGGGGGCCCCTAATGAAAAACTGTTTTTT. Residues: CASSQEGAPNEKLFF.

This chain uses TRBV7-2 with TRBJ2-4, with D possibly matching TRBD1 (5 bases). The CDR3 has 15 amino acids. Trimming cost V 1 base and J 4 bases, with 11 bases left between them. CDR1 is SGHTA and CDR2 is FQGNSA in the germline V gene. The DNA for the CDR3 is TGTGCCAGCAGCTTAGGACAGAAAATAAAAAACATTCAGTACTTC. Translating it yields CASSLGQKIKNIQYF.

The genes are TRBV28 and TRBJ2-1, with D possibly being TRBD1 (7 bases). CDR3 length: 16 residues. Germline loops: CDR1 MDHEN, CDR2 SYDVKM. Trimming cost V 7 bases and J 2 bases, with 18 bases left between them. The CDR3 DNA reads as TGTGCCAGCAAGGTTGTCAGGGGGGACACCTACAATGAGCAGTTCTTC. It is translated as CASKVVRGDTYNEQFF. The full variable domain, its missing parts supplied by reference TRBV28 and TRBJ2-1, is DVKVTQSSRYLVKRTGEKVFLECVQDMDHENMFWYRQDPGLGLRLIYFSYDVKMKEKGDIPEGYSVSREKKERFSLILESASTNQTSMYLCASKVVRGDTYNEQFFGPGTRLTVL.

As DNA, the CDR3 is TGTGCCAGTAGTTTTATTAGGGACAGCGCGAACACCGGGGAGCTGTTTTTT. Protein: CASSFIRDSANTGELFF. The gene calls are TRBV19 and TRBJ2-2, with 7 nucleotides matching TRBD1. This CDR3 has 17 amino acids. Germline values: CDR1 LNHDA, CDR2 SQIVND (reference sequence). V was pared by 5 bases and J by 0 bases, with 9 bases of the junction left unmatched. The full variable domain, completed using reference TRBV19 and TRBJ2-2, is DGGITQSPKYLFRKEGQNVTLSCEQNLNHDAMYWYRQDPGQGLRLIYYSQIVNDFQKGDIAEGYSVSREKKESFPLTVTSAQKNPTAFYLCASSFIRDSANTGELFFGEGSRLTVL.

This chain joins TRBV29-1 and TRBJ2-7; possible D gene TRBD1, 5 bases. The germline V gene has CDR1 SQVTM and CDR2 ANQGSEA. V lost 3 bases and J lost 6, with 18 bases in between. CDR3 length equals 14 residues. The CDR3 region is CSVEAQGSYREQYF. As DNA, the CDR3 is TGCAGCGTTGAGGCGCAGGGTTCGTATCGCGAGCAGTACTTC.

The gene calls are TRBV7-9 and TRBJ2-1, with TRBD1 matching 7 bases. The trim removed 5 bases at V and 0 bases at J, leaving 10 bases unmatched. The CDR3 runs 17 residues. Germline values: CDR1 SEHNR, CDR2 FQNEAQ (reference sequence). CDR3 loop: CASSPRQGLDSYNEQFF. The CDR3 DNA sequence: TGTGCCAGCAGCCCCCGACAGGGTCTGGACTCCTACAATGAGCAGTTCTTC.

The chain uses TRBV4-1 and TRBJ2-7, with D tentatively TRBD1 (6 bases). The V end lost 1 base, the J end lost 3 bases, and 16 bases lay between the germline ends. The germline V gene encodes CDR1 MGHRA and CDR2 YSYEKL. The CDR3 runs to 16 residues. The CDR3 here is CASSQAAGTTYYEQYF. CDR3 sequence (DNA): TGCGCCAGCAGCCAAGCAGCCGGGACAACGTACTACGAGCAGTACTTC.

Here the CDR3 reads CSVLSGSYEQYF. In nucleotides, the CDR3 is TGCAGCGTCCTTAGCGGATCCTACGAGCAGTACTTC. The rearrangement joins TRBV29-1 to TRBJ2-7; maybe TRBD2 (6 bases). The V gene's germline CDR1 is SQVTM and CDR2 ANQGSEA. The CDR3 consists of 12 residues. The V gene lost 6 bases and the J gene lost 1 base, with 10 bases spanning the gap.

This chain joins TRBV7-3 and TRBJ2-1; TRBD2 matches at 15 bases. V gave up 5 bases and J gave up 9 bases; unmatched junction bases: 5. The CDR3 has 15 residues. The germline gives CDR1 SGHTA, CDR2 FQGTGA. The DNA for the CDR3 is TGTGCCAGCAGCCCGGGACTAGCGGGGGGTGGTGAGCAGTTCTTC. Amino acid sequence: CASSPGLAGGGEQFF.

This clone was detected once. The V and J genes are TRBV2 and TRBJ1-1; D is uncertain. V was pared by 6 bases and J by 6 bases, with 11 bases between. The CDR3 is made up of 12 amino acids. Germline values: CDR1 SNHLY, CDR2 FYNNEI. The CDR3 sequence: CASSRTEAEAFF. CDR3 DNA: TGTGCCAGCAGCCGAACAGAAGCTGAAGCTTTCTTT.

J is TRBJ2-3 and V is TRBV6-2 or TRBV6-3, with TRBD2 matching 10 bases. CDR1 is MNHEY, CDR2 SVGEGT, per germline. Unmatched junction bases numbered 9, after V lost 3 bases and J lost 3 bases. The CDR3 sequence is 17 residues long. The CDR3 loop is CASSYLLAGGYTDTQYF. In DNA form, the CDR3 reads TGTGCCAGCAGTTATCTGTTAGCGGGGGGTTATACAGATACGCAGTATTTT.

The gene calls are TRBV28 and TRBJ2-1; tentatively, D is TRBD1 (5 bases). Trimming removed 7 bases from V and 0 bases from J, with 13 bases in between. The length of the CDR3 is 15 residues. CDR1 is MDHEN, CDR2 SYDVKM, per germline. CDR3 region: CASTERGFSYNEQFF. The CDR3 DNA follows: TGTGCCAGCACCGAAAGGGGATTCTCCTACAATGAGCAGTTCTTC.

The rearrangement uses TRBV7-3 and TRBJ1-6; D call uncertain. Germline V gene lookup returns CDR1 SGHTA and CDR2 FQGTGA. V lost 1 base and J 6 bases, leaving 16 bases between the germline ends. The length of the CDR3 is 17 residues. CDR3 loop: CASSLSGVRVGNSPLHF. The CDR3 DNA reads TGTGCCAGCAGCTTAAGTGGAGTCCGGGTGGGTAATTCACCCCTCCACTTT.

The chain couples TRBV6-2 or TRBV6-3 to TRBJ1-5; possibly TRBD1 for D (5 bases). The CDR3 sequence is 17 residues long. Germline CDR1 and CDR2: MNHEY and SVGEGT. The V and J ends lost 0 bases and 5 bases respectively, with 17 bases between them. CDR3 region: CASSYSSGRLKDQPQHF. The DNA for the CDR3 is TGTGCCAGCAGTTACTCGTCAGGGAGGTTGAAAGATCAGCCCCAGCATTTT.

Here the CDR3 DNA reads TGTGCCAGCGCGGGGGGGGTGGAGAACACTGAAGCTTTCTTT. Translating it yields CASAGGVENTEAFF. The rearrangement links TRBV21-1 to TRBJ1-1. TRBV21-1 is shown as a pseudogene. This CDR3 contains 14 residues.

V gene TRBV3-1 (or the pseudogene TRBV3-2) combines with J gene TRBJ1-1; D remains ambiguous. The CDR3 length is 12 residues. Looked up from germline, CDR1 is LGHDT and CDR2 is YNNKEL (reference sequence). V gave up 1 base and J gave up 9 bases, with 9 bases separating them. The CDR3 protein is CASSQALQKAFF. CDR3 in DNA: TGTGCCAGCAGCCAAGCCCTACAGAAAGCTTTCTTT.

The CDR3 DNA reads as TGCAGCGTTGACGCGAGGCAGCCTGAAGCTTTCTTT. Amino acids: CSVDARQPEAFF. The chain uses TRBV29-1 and TRBJ1-1, with unresolved D. CDR1 is SQVTM, CDR2 ANQGSEA, per germline. The CDR3 length is 12 residues. V was pared by 3 bases and J by 6 bases, with 11 bases between.

This chain joins TRBV7-3 and TRBJ2-1, with a weak D call TRBD1 (5 bases). The germline CDR1 and CDR2 sequences are SGHTA and FQGTGA. The germline V and J ends were trimmed by 5 bases and 8 bases, with 19 bases remaining between them. The CDR3 is made up of 15 amino acids. CDR3 sequence: CASSKGVGNTDEQFF. The DNA of the CDR3 is TGTGCCAGCAGCAAAGGGGTTGGCAATACCGATGAGCAGTTCTTC. Based on the CDR3 plus reference TRBV7-3 and TRBJ2-1, the full variable domain is GAGVSQTPSNKVTEKGKYVELRCDPISGHTALYWYRQSLGQGPEFLIYFQGTGAADDSGLPNDRFFAVRPEGSVSTLKIQRTERGDSAVYLCASSKGVGNTDEQFFGPGTRLTVL.

The chain carries TRBV4-3 and TRBJ1-1; 10 nucleotides match TRBD1. Per the germline V gene, CDR1 is LGHNA and CDR2 is YSLEER. The V gene end was trimmed by 0 bases and the J gene end by 2 bases; junction bases not matched to a gene: 9. This CDR3 is built from 18 residues. The DNA for the CDR3 is TGCGCCAGCAGCCAAGAAGGTGGACAGGGGGTTATTAACACTGAAGCTTTCTTT. Amino acid sequence: CASSQEGGQGVINTEAFF.

The chain joins TRBV6-2 or TRBV6-3 to TRBJ1-5, with D possibly matching TRBD1 (5 bases). Per the germline V gene, CDR1 is MNHEY and CDR2 is SVGEGT. CDR3 length equals 15 residues. Trimming left V 4 bases short and J 9 bases short, with 19 bases between. The CDR3 region has the DNA TGTGCCAGCAGTTCGCCGACAGCTACCACCGGGCCCCAGCATTTT. This gives the protein CASSSPTATTGPQHF.

This rearrangement joins TRBV6-5 to TRBJ2-3, with 7 bases aligning to TRBD1. Germline loops: CDR1 MNHEY, CDR2 SVGAGI. V lost 6 bases and J lost 2; bases outside the gene matches: 5. This CDR3 is 14 amino acids long. The CDR3 sequence: CASRATGNTDTQYF. The CDR3 nucleotides are TGTGCCAGCAGAGCGACAGGGAACACAGATACGCAGTATTTT.

The J gene is TRBJ1-4, the V gene TRBV10-3; maybe TRBD1 (6 bases). This CDR3 has 13 residues. Trimming removed 8 bases at V and 3 bases at J, with 10 bases between. Looked up from germline, CDR1 is ENHRY and CDR2 is SYGVKD. Here the CDR3 reads CAIQDRSNEKLFF. The DNA for the CDR3 is TGTGCCATCCAGGACAGATCTAATGAAAAACTGTTTTTT.

This chain links TRBV14 with TRBJ1-1; D call uncertain. The CDR3 extends over 13 amino acids. Germline-derived CDR1 and CDR2 are SGHDN and FVKESK. With 4 bases removed from V and 7 bases from J, the gap between germline ends came to 13 bases. CDR3 DNA: TGTGCCAGCAGCCCACTTCAAACGCATGAAGCTTTCTTT. Amino acid sequence: CASSPLQTHEAFF.

The V gene is TRBV4-3, the J gene TRBJ2-2; D gene uncertain. CDR1 is LGHNA, CDR2 YSLEER, per germline. The V end was cut by 0 bases, the J end by 0 bases, with 11 bases between. The CDR3 length is 17 residues. The CDR3 DNA is TGCGCCAGCAGCCAAGATCAGGTCCGCGCGAACACCGGGGAGCTGTTTTTT. Amino acid sequence: CASSQDQVRANTGELFF.

In this sample, this clone turned up once. J is TRBJ1-2 and V is TRBV6-2 or TRBV6-3; weak D call: TRBD1 (6 bases). The germline gives CDR1 MNHEY, CDR2 SVGEGT. Trimming removed 2 bases at V and 2 bases at J, with 12 bases between. The CDR3 consists of 15 residues. CDR3 bases: TGTGCCAGCAGTTACCCCAGGGGAGCAAACTATGGCTACACCTTC. This translates into CASSYPRGANYGYTF.

Only a few counts were recorded for this clone. The chain links TRBV5-1 to TRBJ2-7; 12 bases line up with TRBD2. This CDR3 comprises 15 residues. Germline V gene sequence: CDR1 SGHRS, CDR2 YFSETQ. V gave up 0 bases and J gave up 7 bases; unmatched junction bases: 5. DNA of the CDR3: TGCGCCAGCAGCTTGGCGGCTAGCGGGAGGGTGGAGCAGTACTTC. Translating it yields CASSLAASGRVEQYF. The whole variable domain, remainder taken from reference TRBV5-1 and TRBJ2-7, is KAGVTQTPRYLIKTRGQQVTLSCSPISGHRSVSWYQQTPGQGLQFLFEYFSETQRNKGNFPGRFSGRQFSNSRSEMNVSTLELGDSALYLCASSLAASGRVEQYFGPGTRLTVT.